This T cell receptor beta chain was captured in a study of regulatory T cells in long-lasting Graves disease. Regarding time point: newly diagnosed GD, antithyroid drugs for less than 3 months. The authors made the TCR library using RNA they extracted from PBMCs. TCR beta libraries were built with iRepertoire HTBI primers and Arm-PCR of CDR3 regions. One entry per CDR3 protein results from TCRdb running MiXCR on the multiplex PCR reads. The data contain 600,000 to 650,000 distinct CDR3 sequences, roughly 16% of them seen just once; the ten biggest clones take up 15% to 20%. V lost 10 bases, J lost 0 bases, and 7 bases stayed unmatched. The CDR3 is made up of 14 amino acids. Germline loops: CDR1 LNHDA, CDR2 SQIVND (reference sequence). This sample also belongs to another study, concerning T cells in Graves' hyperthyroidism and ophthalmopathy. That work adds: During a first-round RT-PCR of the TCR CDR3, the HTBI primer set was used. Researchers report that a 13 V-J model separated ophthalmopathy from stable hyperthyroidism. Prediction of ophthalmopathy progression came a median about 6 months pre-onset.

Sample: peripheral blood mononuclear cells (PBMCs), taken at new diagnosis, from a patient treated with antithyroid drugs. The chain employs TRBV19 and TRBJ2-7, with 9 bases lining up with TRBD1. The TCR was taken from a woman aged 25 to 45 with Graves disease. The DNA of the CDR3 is TGTGCCACATCCGGGACAGGGAGCTCCTACGAGCAGTACTTC. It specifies CATSGTGSSYEQYF.